One and the same sample provided the 16 T cell receptor beta chains below, sequenced in a study of fetal regulatory T cell absence and autoimmunity. Assay: immunoSEQ multiplex PCR; the TCRdb copy retains only in-frame clones and omits some. This sample has more than 90,000 clones, with approximately 75% found just once. The sequenced sample consisted of pancreas tissue. These receptors were taken from a male donor with IPEX syndrome.

The table lists this clone with a count of one. This rearrangement joins TRBV4-2 to TRBJ2-1; 11 bases match TRBD2. Germline CDR1 LGHNA, CDR2 YNFKEQ. J was trimmed by 12 bases and V by 1 base; bases with no gene match: 11. CDR3 length: 16 residues. The CDR3 loop reads CASSQGGLAALGGQFF. Here the CDR3 DNA reads TGTGCCAGCAGCCAAGGGGGACTAGCGGCCTTGGGGGGGCAGTTCTTC.

V usage is TRBV10-3 and J usage is TRBJ1-4; 7 nucleotides match TRBD1. After removal of 6 bases from V and 1 base from J, the junction contained 5 bases not matched to a gene. Germline CDR1 is ENHRY and CDR2 is SYGVKD. This CDR3 comprises 15 residues. CDR3 bases: TGTGCCATCAGACAGGGGAAGTTAACTAATGAAAAACTGTTTTTT. Translation: CAIRQGKLTNEKLFF.

This clone was seen only a few times. CDR3 nucleotide sequence: TGTGCCAGCAGCCTTAGCGGGAGGGCCTACGAGCAGTACTTC. It yields the protein CASSLSGRAYEQYF. This chain joins TRBV11-2 and TRBJ2-7; TRBD2 aligns across 11 bases. The V gene's germline CDR1 is SGHAT and CDR2 FQNNGV. V gave up 5 bases and J gave up 2 bases; unmatched junction bases: 2. The CDR3 has 14 amino acids.

J is TRBJ1-1 and V is TRBV16; D may be TRBD1 (6 bases). CDR1 and CDR2 (germline): KGHSY, FQNENV. V was shortened by 6 bases and J by 0 bases, with 11 bases between the two germline ends. The CDR3 runs 14 residues. CDR3 in amino acids: CASRLTGLNTEAFF. The CDR3 DNA follows: TGTGCCAGCAGACTAACAGGGTTGAACACTGAAGCTTTCTTT.

The rearrangement links TRBV7-6 to TRBJ2-7; 9 bases agree with TRBD1. With V trimmed by 4 bases and J by 4 bases, 8 bases remained unmatched. The CDR3 runs 15 residues. CDR1 is SGHVS, CDR2 FNYEAQ, per germline. The CDR3 coding sequence is TGTGCCAGCAGCTCCTGGGGGGACAGGGCATACGAGCAGTACTTC. Translating it yields CASSSWGDRAYEQYF.

This chain uses TRBV19 with TRBJ2-1; possibly TRBD2 for D (6 bases). This CDR3 is 16 amino acids long. CDR1 and CDR2 from the germline V gene are LNHDA and SQIVND (reference sequence). V gave up 2 bases and J gave up 8 bases, with 19 bases separating them. CDR3 region: CASSIPSDLAVDEQFF. CDR3 bases: TGTGCCAGTAGTATACCTTCTGACTTAGCGGTCGATGAGCAGTTCTTC.

The chain joins TRBV7-8 to TRBJ2-1; no firm D call. Deletions cut 5 bases from V and 7 bases from J, with 6 bases between. The CDR3 sequence is 11 residues long. Germline V lookup: CDR1 SGHVS, CDR2 FQNEAQ. CDR3 in amino acids: CASSPINEQFF. The CDR3 nucleotides are TGTGCCAGCAGCCCTATAAATGAGCAGTTCTTC.

The chain couples TRBV5-6 to TRBJ2-3, with 7 nucleotides matching TRBD2. Germline loops: CDR1 SGHDT, CDR2 YYEEEE. This CDR3 is built from 15 residues. V gave up 7 bases and J gave up 0 bases; unmatched junction bases: 8. CDR3 bases: TGTGCCAGCGGCGGGGGAGGAGAGAGCACAGATACGCAGTATTTT. Its protein is CASGGGGESTDTQYF.

CDR3 amino acids: CASSSGLARTYEQYF. DNA of the CDR3: TGTGCCAGCAGCTCGGGACTAGCTCGGACCTACGAGCAGTACTTC. The V call is TRBV13, the J call TRBJ2-7, with 9 bases that match TRBD2. Germline values: CDR1 PRHDT, CDR2 FYEKMQ (reference sequence). V dropped 4 bases and J dropped 2; count of bases not matched to a gene: 6. The CDR3 sequence is 15 residues long.

Regarding this clone: At one boundary the junction diverges from the germline segment, which might be a read error. This chain joins TRBV7-9 and TRBJ1-1; D is ambiguous. From germline, CDR1 is SEHNR and CDR2 FQNEAQ (reference sequence). This CDR3 spans 12 amino acids. This CDR3 reads CASTLDWGEAFF. CDR3 coding DNA: TGTGCCAGCACCTTAGATTGGGGTGAAGCTTTCTTT.

The rearrangement uses TRBV5-1 and TRBJ1-2, with a tentative D call TRBD1 (5 bases). This CDR3 comprises 14 residues. V shed 0 bases and J shed 2 bases, with 8 bases lying between them. Germline V gene data show CDR1 as SGHRS and CDR2 as YFSETQ. Here the CDR3 reads CASSLEWGNYGYTF. The CDR3 DNA reads as TGCGCCAGCAGCTTGGAATGGGGGAACTATGGCTACACCTTC.

The table lists this clone with a few counts. The chain uses TRBV4-1 and TRBJ1-1, with D possibly TRBD1 on 6 matching bases. This CDR3 region has 14 residues. Trimming took off 7 bases at V and 7 bases at J, with 19 bases between the two ends. Looked up from germline, CDR1 is MGHRA and CDR2 is YSYEKL. The DNA for the CDR3 is TGCGCCAGCATCTCAAAACAGGGAGGTGGTGAAGCTTTCTTT. Encoded protein: CASISKQGGGEAFF.

The rearrangement uses TRBV9 and TRBJ2-2; D unclear. Germline CDR1 reads SGDLS; CDR2 reads YYNGEE. V was shortened by 0 bases and J by 7 bases, with 10 bases between the two germline ends. This CDR3 spans 14 amino acids. Here the CDR3 DNA reads TGTGCCAGCAGCGTAGCTCGAGGCAGCGGGGAGCTGTTTTTT. It encodes CASSVARGSGELFF.

The rearrangement uses TRBV6-1 and TRBJ2-1; TRBD1 matches 9 bases. Germline V gene data show CDR1 as MNHNS and CDR2 as SASEGT. Trimming at V came to 2 bases and at J to 4 bases, leaving 6 bases not matched to a gene. There are 16 residues in the CDR3. CDR3 DNA: TGTGCCAGCAGTGAAAAAGGGACAGGGTTGTACAATGAGCAGTTCTTC. Translation: CASSEKGTGLYNEQFF.

The chain is built from TRBV5-6 and TRBJ2-5, with 7 bases lining up with TRBD2. The J segment lost 0 bases and the V segment lost 1 base, leaving 9 bases of the junction unmatched. CDR3 length equals 17 residues. CDR1 is SGHDT, CDR2 YYEEEE, per germline. DNA for the CDR3: TGTGCCAGCAGCTTGATCATCACGGGGGGTTACCAAGAGACCCAGTACTTC. It is translated as CASSLIITGGYQETQYF.

The chain recombines TRBV5-4 with TRBJ2-7, with 10 positions matching TRBD2. J gave up 2 bases and V 2 bases, and 10 bases lay outside the gene matches. This CDR3 is 17 amino acids long. Germline CDR1 reads SGHNT; CDR2 reads YYREEE (reference sequence). The CDR3 bases are TGTGCCAGCAGCTTCCTTGTTGTAGCGGGGGGCGCCTACGAGCAGTACTTC. Translated: CASSFLVVAGGAYEQYF.